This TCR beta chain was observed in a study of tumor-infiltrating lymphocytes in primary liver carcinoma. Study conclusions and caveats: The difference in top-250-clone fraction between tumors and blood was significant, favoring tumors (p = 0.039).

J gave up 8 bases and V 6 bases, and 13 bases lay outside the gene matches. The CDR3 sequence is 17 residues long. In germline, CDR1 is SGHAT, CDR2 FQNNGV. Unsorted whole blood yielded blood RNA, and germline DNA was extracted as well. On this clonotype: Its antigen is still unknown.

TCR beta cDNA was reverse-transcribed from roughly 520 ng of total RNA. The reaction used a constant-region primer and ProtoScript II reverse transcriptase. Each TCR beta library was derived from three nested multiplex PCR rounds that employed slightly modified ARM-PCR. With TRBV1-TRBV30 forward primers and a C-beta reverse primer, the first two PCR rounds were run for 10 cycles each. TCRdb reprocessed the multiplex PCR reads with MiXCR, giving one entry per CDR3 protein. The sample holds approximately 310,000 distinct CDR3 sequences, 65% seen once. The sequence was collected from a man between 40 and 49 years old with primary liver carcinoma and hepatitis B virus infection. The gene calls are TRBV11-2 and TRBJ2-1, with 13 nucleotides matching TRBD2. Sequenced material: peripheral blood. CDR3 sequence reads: CASRLSLAGGLFDEQFF. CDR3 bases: TGTGCCAGCAGACTATCACTAGCGGGAGGGTTGTTCGATGAGCAGTTCTTC. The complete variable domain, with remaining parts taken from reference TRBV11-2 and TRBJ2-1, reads EAGVAQSPRYKIIEKRQSVAFWCNPISGHATLYWYQQILGQGPKLLIQFQNNGVVDDSQLPKDRFSAERLKGVDSTLKIQPAKLEDSAVYLCASRLSLAGGLFDEQFFGPGTRLTVL.